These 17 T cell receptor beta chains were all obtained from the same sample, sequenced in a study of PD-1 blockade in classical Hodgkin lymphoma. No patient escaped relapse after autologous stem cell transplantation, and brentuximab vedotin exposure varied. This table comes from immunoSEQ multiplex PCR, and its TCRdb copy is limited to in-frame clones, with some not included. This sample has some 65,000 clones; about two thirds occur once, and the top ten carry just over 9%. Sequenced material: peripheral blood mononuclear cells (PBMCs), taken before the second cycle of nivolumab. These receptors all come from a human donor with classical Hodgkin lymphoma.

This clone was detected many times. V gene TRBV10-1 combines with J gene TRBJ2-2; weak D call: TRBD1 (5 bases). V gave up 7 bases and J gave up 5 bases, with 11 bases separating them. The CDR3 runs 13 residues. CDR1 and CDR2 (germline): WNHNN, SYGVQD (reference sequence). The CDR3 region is CASTQTVTGELFF. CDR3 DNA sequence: TGCGCCAGCACTCAGACAGTTACCGGGGAGCTGTTTTTT.

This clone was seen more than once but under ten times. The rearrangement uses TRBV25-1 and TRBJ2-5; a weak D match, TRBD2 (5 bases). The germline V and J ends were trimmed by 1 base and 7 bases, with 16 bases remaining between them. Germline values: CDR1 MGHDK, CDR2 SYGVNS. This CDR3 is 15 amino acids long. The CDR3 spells CASSESAGGHATQYF. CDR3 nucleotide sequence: TGTGCCAGCAGTGAATCCGCGGGTGGGCATGCGACCCAGTACTTC.

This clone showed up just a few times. The CDR3 region has the DNA TGCGCCAGCAGCCTTCAGGAGGCCGACTATGGCTACACCTTC. It specifies CASSLQEADYGYTF. This sequence joins TRBV4-1 and TRBJ1-2, with unresolved D. V was shortened by 4 bases and J by 3 bases, with 12 bases between the two germline ends. The CDR3 contains 14 residues. Germline lookup yields CDR1 MGHRA and CDR2 YSYEKL.

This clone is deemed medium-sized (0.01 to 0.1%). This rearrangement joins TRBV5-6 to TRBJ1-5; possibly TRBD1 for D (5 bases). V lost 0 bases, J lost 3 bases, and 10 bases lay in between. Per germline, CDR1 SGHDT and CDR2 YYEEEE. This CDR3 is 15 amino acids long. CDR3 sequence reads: CASSLGAGHNQPQHF. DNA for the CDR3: TGTGCCAGCAGCTTGGGCGCAGGGCACAATCAGCCCCAGCATTTT. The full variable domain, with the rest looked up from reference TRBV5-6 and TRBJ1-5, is DAGVTQSPTHLIKTRGQQVTLRCSPKSGHDTVSWYQQALGQGPQFIFQYYEEEERQRGNFPDRFSGHQFPNYSSELNVNALLLGDSALYLCASSLGAGHNQPQHFGDGTRLSIL.

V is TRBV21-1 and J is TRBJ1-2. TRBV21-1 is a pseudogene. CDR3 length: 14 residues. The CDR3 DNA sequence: TGTGCCAGCAGCAAAGAACGGCTTAACTATGGCTACACCTTC. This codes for CASSKERLNYGYTF.

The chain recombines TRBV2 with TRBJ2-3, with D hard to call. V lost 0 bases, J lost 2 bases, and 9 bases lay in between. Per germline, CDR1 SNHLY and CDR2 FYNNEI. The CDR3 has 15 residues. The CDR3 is CASSEALLFTDTQYF. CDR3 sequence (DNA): TGTGCCAGCAGTGAAGCTTTACTATTCACAGATACGCAGTATTTT.

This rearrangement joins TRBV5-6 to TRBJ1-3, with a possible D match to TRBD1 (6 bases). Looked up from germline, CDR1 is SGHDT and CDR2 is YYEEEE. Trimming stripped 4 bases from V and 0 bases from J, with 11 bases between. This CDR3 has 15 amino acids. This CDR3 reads CASSPPTGSGNTIYF. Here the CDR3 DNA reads TGTGCCAGCAGCCCGCCGACAGGCTCTGGAAACACCATATATTTT.

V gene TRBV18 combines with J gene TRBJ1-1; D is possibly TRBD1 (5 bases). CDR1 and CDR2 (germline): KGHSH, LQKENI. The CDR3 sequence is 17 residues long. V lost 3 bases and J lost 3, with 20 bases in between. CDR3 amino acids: CASSPYEQKGMDTEAFF. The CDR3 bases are TGTGCCAGCTCACCCTACGAACAGAAGGGGATGGACACTGAAGCTTTCTTT.

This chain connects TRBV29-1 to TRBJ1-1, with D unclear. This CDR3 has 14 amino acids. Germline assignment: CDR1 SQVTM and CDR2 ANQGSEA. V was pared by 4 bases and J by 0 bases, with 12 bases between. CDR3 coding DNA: TGCAGCGTTGGGGCAGGATTAATGAACACTGAAGCTTTCTTT. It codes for CSVGAGLMNTEAFF.

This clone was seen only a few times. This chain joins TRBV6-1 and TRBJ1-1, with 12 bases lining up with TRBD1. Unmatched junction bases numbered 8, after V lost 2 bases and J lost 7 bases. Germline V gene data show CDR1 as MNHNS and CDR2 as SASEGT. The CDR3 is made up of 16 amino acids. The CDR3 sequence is CASSEPPGTGGLEAFF. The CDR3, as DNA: TGTGCCAGCAGTGAACCTCCCGGGACAGGGGGCCTTGAAGCTTTCTTT.

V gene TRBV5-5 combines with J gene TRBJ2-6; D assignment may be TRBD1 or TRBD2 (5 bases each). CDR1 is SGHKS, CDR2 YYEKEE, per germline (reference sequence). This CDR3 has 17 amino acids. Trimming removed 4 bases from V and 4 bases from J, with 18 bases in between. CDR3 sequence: CASSGTGTTRGANVLTF. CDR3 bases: TGTGCCAGCAGCGGAACCGGGACCACAAGGGGGGCCAACGTCCTGACTTTC.

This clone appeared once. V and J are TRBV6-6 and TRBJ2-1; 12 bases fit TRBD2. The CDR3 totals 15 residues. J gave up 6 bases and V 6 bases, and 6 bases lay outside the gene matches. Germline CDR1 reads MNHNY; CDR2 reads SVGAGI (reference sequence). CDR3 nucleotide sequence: TGTGCCAGCAGCCTCCTAGCGGGAGGGCCCAATGAGCAGTTCTTC. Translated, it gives CASSLLAGGPNEQFF.

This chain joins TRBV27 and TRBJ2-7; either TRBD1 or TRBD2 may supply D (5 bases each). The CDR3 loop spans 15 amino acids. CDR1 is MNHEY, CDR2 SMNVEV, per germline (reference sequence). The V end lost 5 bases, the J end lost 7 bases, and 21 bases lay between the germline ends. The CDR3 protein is CASSPQGRMGREQYF. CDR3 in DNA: TGTGCCAGCAGTCCCCAGGGCAGAATGGGACGGGAGCAGTACTTC.

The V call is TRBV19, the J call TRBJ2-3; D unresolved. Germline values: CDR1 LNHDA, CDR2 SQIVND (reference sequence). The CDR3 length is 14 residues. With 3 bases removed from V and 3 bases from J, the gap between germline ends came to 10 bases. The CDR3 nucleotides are TGTGCCAGTAGTATTTACAGAAGTACAGATACGCAGTATTTT. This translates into CASSIYRSTDTQYF.

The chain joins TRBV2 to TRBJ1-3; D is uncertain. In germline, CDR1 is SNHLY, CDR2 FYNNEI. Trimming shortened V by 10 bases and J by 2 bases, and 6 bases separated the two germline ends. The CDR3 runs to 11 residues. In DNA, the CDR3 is TGTGCCACCCGGGCTGGAAACACCATATATTTT. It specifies CATRAGNTIYF.

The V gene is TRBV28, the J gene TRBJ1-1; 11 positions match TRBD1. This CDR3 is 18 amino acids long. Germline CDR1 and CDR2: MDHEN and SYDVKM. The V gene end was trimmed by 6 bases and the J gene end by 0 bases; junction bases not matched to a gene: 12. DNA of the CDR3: TGTGCCAGCAGAGAAAGGACAGGGGGCTTTCAGATGAACACTGAAGCTTTCTTT. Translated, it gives CASRERTGGFQMNTEAFF.

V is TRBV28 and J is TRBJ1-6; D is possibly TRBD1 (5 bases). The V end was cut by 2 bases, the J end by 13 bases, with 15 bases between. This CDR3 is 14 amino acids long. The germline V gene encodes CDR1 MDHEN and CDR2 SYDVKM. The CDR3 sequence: CASSLGQGRSPLHF. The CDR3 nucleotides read TGTGCCAGCAGTTTAGGCCAGGGAAGGAGCCCCCTCCACTTT.